The 15 T cell receptor beta chains below all came from one sample that was sequenced in a study of blood T cell repertoires in COVID-19. Here immunoSEQ multiplex PCR was the method, and the copy in TCRdb shows in-frame clones only, minus some. Of 310,000 or so clones in the sample, approximately 86% are singletons; the top ten hold about 1.9%. The specimen sequenced was peripheral blood. The source of these receptors is a woman aged 25-40 years who had recovered from COVID-19.

V is TRBV5-5 and J is TRBJ1-1; the D gene is possibly TRBD1 (6 bases). The CDR3 runs to 14 residues. Germline loops: CDR1 SGHKS, CDR2 YYEKEE (reference sequence). With 2 bases removed from V and 4 bases from J, the gap between germline ends came to 12 bases. The CDR3 region is CASSLPGQVTEAFF. Here the CDR3 DNA reads TGTGCCAGCAGCTTACCGGGACAAGTCACTGAAGCTTTCTTT.

CDR3 nucleotide sequence: TGTGCCAGCAGGGGAAGGACAGGGAGCAATGAGCAGTTCTTC. Protein sequence: CASRGRTGSNEQFF. The chain links TRBV6-6 to TRBJ2-1, with TRBD1 identical over 8 bases. V shed 6 bases and J 6 bases; nucleotides not matched to a gene: 7. Germline V lookup: CDR1 MNHNY, CDR2 SVGAGI (reference sequence). The CDR3 runs 14 residues.

The sample holds one count of this clone. The V gene is TRBV7-9, the J gene TRBJ1-3, with 7 positions matching TRBD1. J gave up 4 bases and V 4 bases, and 4 bases lay outside the gene matches. Looked up from germline, CDR1 is SEHNR and CDR2 is FQNEAQ (reference sequence). The CDR3 runs 14 residues. This CDR3 is CASSSGTEGNTIYF. CDR3 DNA: TGTGCCAGCAGCTCCGGGACAGAAGGAAACACCATATATTTT.

The V gene is TRBV19, the J gene TRBJ1-5; no firm D call. V was clipped by 1 base and J by 0 bases, with 7 bases between them. In germline, CDR1 is LNHDA, CDR2 SQIVND (reference sequence). The CDR3 is 15 amino acids. The chain's CDR3 is CASSIGMFSNQPQHF. CDR3 nucleotide sequence: TGTGCCAGTAGTATAGGTATGTTTAGCAATCAGCCCCAGCATTTT.

This clone has a single count. The V call is TRBV28, the J call TRBJ2-3; TRBD2 might be the D (6 bases). This CDR3 contains 15 residues. Germline assignment: CDR1 MDHEN and CDR2 SYDVKM. V lost 4 bases and J lost 6, with 17 bases in between. The CDR3 nucleotides read TGTGCCAGCAGTTCCACTAGCCGGGCGGTGGATACGCAGTATTTT. This codes for CASSSTSRAVDTQYF.

The chain joins TRBV5-8 to TRBJ1-5, with 9 bases identical to TRBD1. With V trimmed by 4 bases and J by 6 bases, 8 bases remained unmatched. The CDR3 is made up of 15 amino acids. Germline V lookup: CDR1 SGHTS, CDR2 YDEGEE. CDR3 DNA: TGTGCCAGCAGCCACGGGACAGGGCGGTTTCAGCCCCAGCATTTT. Its protein product is CASSHGTGRFQPQHF.

CDR3 nucleotide sequence: TGCAGCGTTGAGATAGGGGGAGCTTTCTTT. Protein sequence: CSVEIGGAFF. The rearrangement joins TRBV29-1 to TRBJ1-1; TRBD1 is a possible D gene (6 bases). V lost 3 bases and J lost 10, with 9 bases in between. From germline, CDR1 is SQVTM and CDR2 ANQGSEA. The CDR3 consists of 10 residues.

The chain couples TRBV10-1 to TRBJ1-1, with TRBD1 matching 7 bases. The germline V gene has CDR1 WNHNN and CDR2 SYGVQD (reference sequence). This CDR3 has 15 amino acids. V dropped 0 bases and J dropped 1; count of bases not matched to a gene: 2. CDR3 sequence reads: CASSESTGKNTEAFF. The CDR3 nucleotides are TGCGCCAGCAGTGAGTCGACAGGGAAGAACACTGAAGCTTTCTTT.

The V call is TRBV2, the J call TRBJ2-2; 13 bases are a match to TRBD2. The CDR3 is 16 amino acids. The V and J ends lost 6 bases and 6 bases, in that order; junction bases with no gene match: 7. Germline lookup yields CDR1 SNHLY and CDR2 FYNNEI. CDR3: CASRPTSGGAAGELFF. DNA for the CDR3: TGTGCCAGCAGGCCAACTAGCGGGGGGGCGGCCGGGGAGCTGTTTTTT. The whole variable domain, filled in from reference TRBV2 and TRBJ2-2, reads EPEVTQTPSHQVTQMGQEVILRCVPISNHLYFYWYRQILGQKVEFLVSFYNNEISEKSEIFDDQFSVERPDGSNFTLKIRSTKLEDSAMYFCASRPTSGGAAGELFFGEGSRLTVL.

This clone was observed a handful of times. The chain's CDR3 is CASSQAGGKNGELFF. The CDR3 DNA sequence: TGTGCCAGCAGCCAGGCAGGGGGTAAGAACGGGGAGCTGTTTTTT. J is TRBJ2-2 and V is TRBV3-1 (or the pseudogene TRBV3-2); 7 nucleotides match TRBD1. The CDR3 sequence is 15 residues long. The germline CDR1 and CDR2 sequences are LGHDT and YNNKEL (reference sequence). V shed 3 bases, J shed 7 bases, and the junction held 8 bases outside the gene matches.

J is TRBJ1-1 and V is TRBV15; maybe TRBD1 (5 bases). Trimming pared 0 bases from V and 0 bases from J, leaving 5 bases between. The CDR3 length is 14 residues. Germline lookup yields CDR1 LNHNV and CDR2 YYDKDF (reference sequence). This chain's CDR3 is CATSRDRVNTEAFF. In nucleotides, the CDR3 is TGTGCCACCAGCAGAGACAGGGTGAACACTGAAGCTTTCTTT. Full variable domain (rest looked up from reference TRBV15 and TRBJ1-1): DAMVIQNPRYQVTQFGKPVTLSCSQTLNHNVMYWYQQKSSQAPKLLFHYYDKDFNNEADTPDNFQSRRPNTSFCFLDIRSPGLGDTAMYLCATSRDRVNTEAFFGQGTRLTVV.

The rearrangement uses TRBV6-6 and TRBJ1-1; the match to TRBD1 covers 7 bases. After removal of 8 bases from V and 9 bases from J, the junction contained 6 bases not matched to a gene. Germline CDR1 reads MNHNY; CDR2 reads SVGAGI (reference sequence). The CDR3 spans 11 residues. CDR3 amino acids: CASEEGQQAFF. In DNA form, the CDR3 reads TGTGCCAGCGAGGAGGGACAGCAAGCTTTCTTT.

The chain couples TRBV15 to TRBJ2-2; 12 bases agree with TRBD2. The J segment lost 2 bases and the V segment lost 0 bases, leaving 4 bases of the junction unmatched. The V gene's germline CDR1 is LNHNV and CDR2 YYDKDF (reference sequence). This CDR3 contains 18 residues. For the CDR3, the DNA is TGTGCCACCAGCAGAGAGCCTAGCGGGAGGGTAAACACCGGGGAGCTGTTTTTT. Translated: CATSREPSGRVNTGELFF.

This clone has a single count. The CDR3 here is CAITAWGDTEAFF. The CDR3 region has the DNA TGTGCCATCACCGCCTGGGGGGACACTGAAGCTTTCTTT. This chain joins TRBV10-3 and TRBJ1-1; perhaps TRBD1 as D (5 bases). This CDR3 contains 13 residues. V was shortened by 7 bases and J by 3 bases, with 12 bases between the two germline ends. Germline V lookup: CDR1 ENHRY, CDR2 SYGVKD.

The chain couples TRBV7-2 to TRBJ1-2; no reliable D call. CDR3 length: 14 residues. Germline V gene data show CDR1 as SGHTA and CDR2 as FQGNSA. V shed 7 bases and J shed 4 bases, with 16 bases lying between them. As DNA, the CDR3 is TGTGCCAGCACCCAAAGTGGCTCCGTCTATGGCTACACCTTC. It translates to CASTQSGSVYGYTF. Full variable domain (outside the CDR3, taken from reference TRBV7-2 and TRBJ1-2): GAGVSQSPSNKVTEKGKDVELRCDPISGHTALYWYRQSLGQGLEFLIYFQGNSAPDKSGLPSDRFSAERTGGSVSTLTIQRTQQEDSAVYLCASTQSGSVYGYTFGSGTRLTVV.